This T cell receptor (beta chain) was recorded in a study of cytomegalovirus exposure and HLA in healthy donors. Overall study findings and caveats: DRB1 showed the most TCR associations and HLA-C the fewest in a later analysis, as rates varied by HLA locus. Several of the most significant clusters appeared, in a later analysis, to be linked to common viral pathogens.

Vbeta (60) and Jbeta (13) primers were used in the PCR. Clones were read by immunoSEQ multiplex PCR, and TCRdb kept only the in-frame ones, dropping some. This table holds roughly 180,000 clones, 70% to 80% found once. Germline V lookup: CDR1 SEHNR, CDR2 FQNEAQ (reference sequence). The CDR3 length is 18 residues. The V segment lost 0 bases and the J segment 1 base; nucleotides outside the gene matches: 8. Worth noting for this clone: As yet, its antigen is unknown.

The chain uses TRBV7-9 and TRBJ1-5, with TRBD1 identical over 8 bases. The sample was PBMCs. This clonotype was obtained from a male donor in good health and CMV-seronegative. CDR3 sequence: CASSLAQGAISSNQPQHF. The CDR3 nucleotides are TGTGCCAGCAGCTTAGCCCAGGGGGCAATTTCGAGCAATCAGCCCCAGCATTTT.